Sequencing of this T cell receptor beta chain was carried out in a study of blood T cell repertoires in COVID-19. Germline CDR1 LNHDA, CDR2 SQIVND (reference sequence). V was shortened by 3 bases and J by 2 bases, with 8 bases between the two germline ends. The CDR3 is made up of 13 amino acids. TCRdb keeps only in-frame clones here, not all; method: immunoSEQ multiplex PCR. The sample lists some 290,000 clones; 75% to 90% were seen once. Sequencing was performed on peripheral blood. The chain employs TRBV19 and TRBJ2-7, with D unclear. The clonotype comes from a woman between 50 and 59 years old who had recovered from COVID-19. The CDR3 bases are TGTGCCAGTAGTATTGGCCGAACCTACGAGCAGTACTTC. This codes for CASSIGRTYEQYF.